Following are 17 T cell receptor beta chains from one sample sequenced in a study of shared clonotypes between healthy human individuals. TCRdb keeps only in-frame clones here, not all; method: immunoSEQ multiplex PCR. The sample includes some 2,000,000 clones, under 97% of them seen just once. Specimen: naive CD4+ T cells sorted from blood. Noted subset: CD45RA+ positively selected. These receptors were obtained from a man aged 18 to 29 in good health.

The CDR3 DNA sequence: TGTGCCAGCAGTTTGTTTAGTCTAGGAGATACGCAGTATTTT. It encodes CASSLFSLGDTQYF. V is TRBV6-5 and J is TRBJ2-3; D not certain. This CDR3 spans 14 amino acids. V was shortened by 4 bases and J by 5 bases, with 13 bases between the two germline ends. CDR1 and CDR2 from the germline V gene are MNHEY and SVGAGI.

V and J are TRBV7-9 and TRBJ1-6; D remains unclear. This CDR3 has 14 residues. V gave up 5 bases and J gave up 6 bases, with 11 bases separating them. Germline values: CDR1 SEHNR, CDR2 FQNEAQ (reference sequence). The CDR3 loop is CASSTQAGNSPLHF. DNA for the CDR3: TGTGCCAGCAGCACCCAGGCGGGTAATTCACCCCTCCACTTT.

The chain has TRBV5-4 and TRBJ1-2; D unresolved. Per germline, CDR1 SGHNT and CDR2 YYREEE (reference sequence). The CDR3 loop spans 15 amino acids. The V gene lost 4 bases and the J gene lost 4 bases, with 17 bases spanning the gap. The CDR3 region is CASSSETGSRYGYTF. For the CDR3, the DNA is TGTGCCAGCAGCAGCGAAACCGGGAGCCGCTATGGCTACACCTTC.

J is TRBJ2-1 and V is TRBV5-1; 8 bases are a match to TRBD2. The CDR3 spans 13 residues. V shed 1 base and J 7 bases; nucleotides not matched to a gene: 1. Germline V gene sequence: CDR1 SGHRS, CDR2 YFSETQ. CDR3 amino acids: CASSLRLANEQFF. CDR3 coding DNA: TGCGCCAGCAGCTTGCGACTAGCGAATGAGCAGTTCTTC.

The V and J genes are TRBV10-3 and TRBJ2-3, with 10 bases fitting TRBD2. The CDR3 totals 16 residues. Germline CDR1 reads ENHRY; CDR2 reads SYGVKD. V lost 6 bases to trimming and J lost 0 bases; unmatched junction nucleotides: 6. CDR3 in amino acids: CAIRSSGGPSTDTQYF. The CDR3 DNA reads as TGTGCCATCAGATCTAGCGGGGGCCCTAGCACAGATACGCAGTATTTT.

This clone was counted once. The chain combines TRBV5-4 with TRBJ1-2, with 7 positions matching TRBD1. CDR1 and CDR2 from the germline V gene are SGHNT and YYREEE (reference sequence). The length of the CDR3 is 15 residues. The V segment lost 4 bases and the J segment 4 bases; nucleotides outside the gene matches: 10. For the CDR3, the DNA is TGTGCCAGCAGCCCCGCCGACAGGGCTGGCTATGGCTACACCTTC. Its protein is CASSPADRAGYGYTF.

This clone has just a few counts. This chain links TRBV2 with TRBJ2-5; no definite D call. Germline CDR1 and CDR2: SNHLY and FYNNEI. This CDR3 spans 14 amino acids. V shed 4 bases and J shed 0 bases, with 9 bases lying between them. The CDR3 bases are TGTGCCAGCAGTGCCACACAGTACCAAGAGACCCAGTACTTC. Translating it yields CASSATQYQETQYF.

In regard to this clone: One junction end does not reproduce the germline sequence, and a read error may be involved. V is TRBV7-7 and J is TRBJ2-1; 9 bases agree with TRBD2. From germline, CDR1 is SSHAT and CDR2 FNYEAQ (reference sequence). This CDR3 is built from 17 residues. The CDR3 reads CASSSGVAGASYNEQFF. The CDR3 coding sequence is TGTGCTAGCAGCTCTGGTGTAGCGGGGGCCTCCTACAATGAGCAGTTCTTC.

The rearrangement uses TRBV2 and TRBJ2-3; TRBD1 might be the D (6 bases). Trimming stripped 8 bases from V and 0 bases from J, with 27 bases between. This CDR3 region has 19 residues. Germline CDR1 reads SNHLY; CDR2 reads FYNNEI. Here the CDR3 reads CASEDPLDRFLGSTDTQYF. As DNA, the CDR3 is TGTGCCAGCGAAGACCCCTTAGACAGGTTCCTAGGGAGCACAGATACGCAGTATTTT.

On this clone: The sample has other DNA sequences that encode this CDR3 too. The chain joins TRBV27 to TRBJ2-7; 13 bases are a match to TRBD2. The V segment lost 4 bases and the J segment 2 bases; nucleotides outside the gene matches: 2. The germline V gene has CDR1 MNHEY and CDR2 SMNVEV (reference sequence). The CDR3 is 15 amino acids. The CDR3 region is CASSSGLAGAYEQYF. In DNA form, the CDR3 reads TGTGCCAGCAGTTCTGGACTAGCGGGGGCCTACGAGCAGTACTTC.

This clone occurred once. CDR3 amino acids: CASSPGPGVGSYGYTF. The CDR3 nucleotides read TGTGCCAGCAGCCCGGGTCCCGGGGTGGGCAGCTATGGCTACACCTTC. V usage is TRBV5-4 and J usage is TRBJ1-2; no definite D call. Trimming left V 4 bases short and J 4 bases short, with 20 bases between. Germline V gene lookup returns CDR1 SGHNT and CDR2 YYREEE (reference sequence). The CDR3 is 16 amino acids.

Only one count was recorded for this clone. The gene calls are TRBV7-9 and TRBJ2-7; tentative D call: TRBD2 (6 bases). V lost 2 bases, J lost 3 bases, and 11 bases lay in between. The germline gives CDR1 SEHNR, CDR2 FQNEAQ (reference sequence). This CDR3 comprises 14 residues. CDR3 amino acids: CASSLTGLNYEQYF. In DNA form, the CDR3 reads TGTGCCAGCAGCTTAACGGGACTCAACTACGAGCAGTACTTC.

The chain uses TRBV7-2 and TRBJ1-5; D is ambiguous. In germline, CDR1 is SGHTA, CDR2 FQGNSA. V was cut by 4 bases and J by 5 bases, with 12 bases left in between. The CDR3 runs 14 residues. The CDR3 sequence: CASSSGREYQPQHF. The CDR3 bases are TGTGCCAGCAGCTCCGGGAGGGAGTATCAGCCCCAGCATTTT.

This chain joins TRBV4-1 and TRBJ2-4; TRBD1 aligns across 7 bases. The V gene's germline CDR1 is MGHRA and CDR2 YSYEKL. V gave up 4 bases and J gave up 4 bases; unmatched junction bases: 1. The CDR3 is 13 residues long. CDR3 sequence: CASSPTGKNIQYF. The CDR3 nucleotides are TGCGCCAGCAGCCCGACAGGGAAAAACATTCAGTACTTC.

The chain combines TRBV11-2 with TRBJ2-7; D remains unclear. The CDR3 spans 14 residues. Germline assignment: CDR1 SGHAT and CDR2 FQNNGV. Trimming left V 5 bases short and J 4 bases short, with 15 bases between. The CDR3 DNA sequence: TGTGCCAGCAGCATAGGCGGTCTACAGTACGAGCAGTACTTC. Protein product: CASSIGGLQYEQYF.

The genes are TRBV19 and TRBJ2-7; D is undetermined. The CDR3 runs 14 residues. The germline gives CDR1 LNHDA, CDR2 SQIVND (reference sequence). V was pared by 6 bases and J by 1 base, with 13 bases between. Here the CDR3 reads CASRDPGSSYEQYF. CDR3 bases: TGTGCCAGTAGAGACCCTGGGTCTTCCTACGAGCAGTACTTC.

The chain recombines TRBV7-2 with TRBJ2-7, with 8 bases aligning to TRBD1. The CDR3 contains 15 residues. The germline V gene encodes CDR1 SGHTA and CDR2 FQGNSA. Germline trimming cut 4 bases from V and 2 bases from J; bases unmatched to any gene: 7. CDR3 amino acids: CASSSGQGRTYEQYF. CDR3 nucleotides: TGTGCCAGCAGCTCCGGACAGGGCAGGACCTACGAGCAGTACTTC.